This T cell receptor beta chain was sequenced during a study of cytomegalovirus exposure and HLA in healthy donors. A few counts support this clone. PCR was performed using 60 Vbeta and 13 Jbeta primers. Using immunoSEQ multiplex PCR, the repertoire was profiled, and TCRdb retains in-frame clones only, with some absent. The sample lists 150,000 to 200,000 clones, about 10% occurring once. V lost 2 bases, J lost 1 base, and 11 bases lay in between. Germline V gene sequence: CDR1 MGHRA, CDR2 YSYEKL. CDR3 length: 15 amino acids. Sequencing input: PBMCs. The rearrangement joins TRBV4-1 to TRBJ1-1, with D hard to call. This sequence originates from a woman aged 30 to 39 in good health and CMV-seropositive. Here the CDR3 reads CASSQRAFKNTEAFF. In DNA, the CDR3 is TGCGCCAGCAGCCAAAGAGCCTTCAAGAACACTGAAGCTTTCTTT.